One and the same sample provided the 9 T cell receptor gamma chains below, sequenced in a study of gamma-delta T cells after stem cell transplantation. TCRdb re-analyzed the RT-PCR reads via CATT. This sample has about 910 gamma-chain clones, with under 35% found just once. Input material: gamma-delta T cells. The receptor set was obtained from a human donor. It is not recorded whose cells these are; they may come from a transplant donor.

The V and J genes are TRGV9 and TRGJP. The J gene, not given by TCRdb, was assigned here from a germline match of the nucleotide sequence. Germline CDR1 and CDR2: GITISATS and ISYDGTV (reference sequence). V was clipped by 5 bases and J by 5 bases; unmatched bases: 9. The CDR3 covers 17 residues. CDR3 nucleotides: TGTGCCTTGTGGGGGACCCAGAAAGAGTTGGGCAAAAAAATCAAGGTATTT. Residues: CALWGTQKELGKKIKVF.

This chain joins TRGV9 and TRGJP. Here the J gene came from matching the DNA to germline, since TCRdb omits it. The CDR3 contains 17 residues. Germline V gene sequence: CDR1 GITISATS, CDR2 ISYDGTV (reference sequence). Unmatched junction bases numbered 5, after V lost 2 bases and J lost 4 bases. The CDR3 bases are TGTGCCTTGTGGGAGGAGAATCAAGAGTTGGGCAAAAAAATCAAGGTATTT. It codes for CALWEENQELGKKIKVF.

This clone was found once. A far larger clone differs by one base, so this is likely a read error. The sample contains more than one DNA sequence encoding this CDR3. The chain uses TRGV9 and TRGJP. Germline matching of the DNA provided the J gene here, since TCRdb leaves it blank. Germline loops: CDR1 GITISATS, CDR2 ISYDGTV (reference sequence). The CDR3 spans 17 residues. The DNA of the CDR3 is TGCGCCTTGTGGGAGGTGCACGGGGAGTTGGGCAAAAAAATCAAGGTATTT. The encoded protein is CALWEVHGELGKKIKVF.

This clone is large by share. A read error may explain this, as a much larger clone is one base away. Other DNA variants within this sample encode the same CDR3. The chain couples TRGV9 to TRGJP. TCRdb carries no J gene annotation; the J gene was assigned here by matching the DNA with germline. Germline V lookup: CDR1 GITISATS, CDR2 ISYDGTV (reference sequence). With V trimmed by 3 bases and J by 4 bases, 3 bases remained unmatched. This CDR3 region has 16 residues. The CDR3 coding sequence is TGTGCCTTGTGGGAGCCACAAGAGTTGGGCAAAAAAATCAAGGTATTT. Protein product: CALWEPQELGKKIKVF.

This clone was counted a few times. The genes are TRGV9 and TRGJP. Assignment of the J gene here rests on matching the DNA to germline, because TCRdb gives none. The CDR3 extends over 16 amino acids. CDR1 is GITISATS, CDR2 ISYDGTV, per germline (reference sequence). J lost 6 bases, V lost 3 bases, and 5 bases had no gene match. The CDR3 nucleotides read TGTGCCTTGTGGGAGTTACGAGAGTTGGGCAAAAAAATCAAGGTATTT. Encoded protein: CALWELRELGKKIKVF.

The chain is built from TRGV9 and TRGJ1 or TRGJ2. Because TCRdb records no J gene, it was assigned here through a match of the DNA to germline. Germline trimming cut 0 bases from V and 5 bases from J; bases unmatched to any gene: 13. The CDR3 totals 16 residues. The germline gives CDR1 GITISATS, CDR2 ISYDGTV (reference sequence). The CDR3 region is CALWEVHGALNYKKLF. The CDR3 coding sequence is TGTGCCTTGTGGGAGGTGCATGGGGCCCTGAATTATAAGAAACTCTTT.

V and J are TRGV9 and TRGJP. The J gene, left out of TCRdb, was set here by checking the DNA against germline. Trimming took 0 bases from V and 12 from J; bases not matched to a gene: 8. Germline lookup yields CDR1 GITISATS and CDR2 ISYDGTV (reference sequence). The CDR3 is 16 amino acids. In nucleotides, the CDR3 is TGTGCCTTGTGGGAGGTGCCGGGGTCGGGCAAAAAAATCAAGGTATTT. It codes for CALWEVPGSGKKIKVF.

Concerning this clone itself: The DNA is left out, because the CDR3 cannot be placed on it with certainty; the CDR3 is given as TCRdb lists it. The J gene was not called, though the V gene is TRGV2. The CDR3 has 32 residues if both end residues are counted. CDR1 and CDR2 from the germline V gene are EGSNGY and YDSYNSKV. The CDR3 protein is CATWDGHEGIRNSLAVEQRLLSQVSIGRIQHF.

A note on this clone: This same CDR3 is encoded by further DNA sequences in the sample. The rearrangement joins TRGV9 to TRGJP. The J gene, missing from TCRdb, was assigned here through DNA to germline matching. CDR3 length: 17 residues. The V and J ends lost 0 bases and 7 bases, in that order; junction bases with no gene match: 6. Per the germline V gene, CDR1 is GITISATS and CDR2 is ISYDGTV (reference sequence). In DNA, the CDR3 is TGTGCCTTGTGGGAGGTGCAAAGGGAGTTGGGCAAAAAAATCAAGGTATTT. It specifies CALWEVQRELGKKIKVF.